This T cell receptor beta chain was retrieved from a study of blood T cell repertoires in COVID-19. About the study: Whether acute or convalescent, the COVID-19 samples came from the United States, Italy and Spain. Sources were T cells, B-cell-depleted T cells, or PBMCs; the material itself was cDNA or gDNA.

Those who participated ranged in age from about 18 to 89 years and resided in around 22 US areas. With 3 bases removed from V and 8 bases from J, the gap between germline ends came to 18 bases. Germline CDR1 is SNHLY and CDR2 is FYNNEI. The CDR3 length is 15 residues. Per the original methods: Estimates of nucleated cell counts were drawn from the amplification of reference gene primers. Using immunoSEQ multiplex PCR, the repertoire was profiled, and TCRdb retains in-frame clones only, with some absent. Clonal size and the V and J genes are those of that table, whereas D and trimming came from the DNA. The repertoire has about 180,000 clones, 75% to 90% of them found once; the top ten carry 2% to 2.5%.

The sequence was collected from a woman aged 40 to 49 with acute COVID-19. The sequenced sample consisted of PBMCs or T cells enriched from blood (not recorded which). The chain recombines TRBV2 with TRBJ2-3; weak D call: TRBD1 (5 bases). The CDR3 nucleotides read TGTGCCAGCAGTGATTCAGGGTTTCGAGTCGTTACGCAGTATTTT. Translated: CASSDSGFRVVTQYF.